This TCR beta chain was sequenced during a study of blood T cell repertoires in COVID-19. The protocol was immunoSEQ multiplex PCR, while the TCRdb copy is restricted to in-frame clones and leaves out a portion. Of some 260,000 clones in the sample, 85% to 90% are singletons; the top ten hold around 1.7%. This clone occurred once. The V gene's germline CDR1 is MNHEY and CDR2 SMNVEV (reference sequence). Deletions cut 2 bases from V and 3 bases from J, with 16 bases between. CDR3 length: 16 residues. This study enrolled people aged 18 to 89 from around 26 US geographic areas. In assigning cohorts, the study relied on participant-reported clinical history. Cohort 3 recovery required two negative PCRs, clearance, or symptom resolution.

Material: PBMCs or T cells enriched from blood (not recorded which). This chain uses TRBV27 with TRBJ1-1, with D possibly being TRBD1 (5 bases). This TCR was recovered from a man aged 35 to 55 who had recovered from COVID-19. CDR3 loop: CASSLTPGAGYTEAFF. The CDR3, as DNA: TGTGCCAGCAGTTTAACTCCCGGGGCGGGGTACACTGAAGCTTTCTTT.